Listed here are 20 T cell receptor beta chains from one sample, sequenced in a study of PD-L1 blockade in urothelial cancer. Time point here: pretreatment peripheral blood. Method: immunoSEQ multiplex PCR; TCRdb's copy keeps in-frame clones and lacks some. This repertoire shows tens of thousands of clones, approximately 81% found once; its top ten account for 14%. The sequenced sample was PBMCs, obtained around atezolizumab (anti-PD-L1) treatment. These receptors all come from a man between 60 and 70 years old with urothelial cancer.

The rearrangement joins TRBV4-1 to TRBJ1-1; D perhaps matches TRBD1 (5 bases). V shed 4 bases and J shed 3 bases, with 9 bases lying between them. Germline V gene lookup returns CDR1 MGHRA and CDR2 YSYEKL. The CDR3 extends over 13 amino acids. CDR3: CASSRGGDTEAFF. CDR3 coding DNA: TGCGCCAGCAGCCGGGGGGGGGACACTGAAGCTTTCTTT.

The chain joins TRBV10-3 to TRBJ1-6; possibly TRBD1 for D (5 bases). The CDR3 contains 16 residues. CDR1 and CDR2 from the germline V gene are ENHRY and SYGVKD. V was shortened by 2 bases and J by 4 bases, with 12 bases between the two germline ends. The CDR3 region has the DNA TGTGCCATCAGTGAGCCGCGGGGCCAATATAATTCACCCCTCCACTTT. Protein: CAISEPRGQYNSPLHF.

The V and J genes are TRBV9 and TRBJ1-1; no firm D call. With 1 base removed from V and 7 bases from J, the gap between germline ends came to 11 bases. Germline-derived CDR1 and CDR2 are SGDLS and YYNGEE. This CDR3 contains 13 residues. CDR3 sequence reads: CASSVSPGSEAFF. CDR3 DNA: TGTGCCAGCAGCGTATCGCCGGGGAGTGAAGCTTTCTTT.

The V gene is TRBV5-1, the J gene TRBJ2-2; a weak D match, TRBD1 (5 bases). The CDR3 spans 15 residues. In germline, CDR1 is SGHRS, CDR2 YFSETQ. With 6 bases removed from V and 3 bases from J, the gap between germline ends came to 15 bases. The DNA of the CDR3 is TGCGCCAGCACCCGAATAGGGGCCCACACCGGGGAGCTGTTTTTT. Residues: CASTRIGAHTGELFF.

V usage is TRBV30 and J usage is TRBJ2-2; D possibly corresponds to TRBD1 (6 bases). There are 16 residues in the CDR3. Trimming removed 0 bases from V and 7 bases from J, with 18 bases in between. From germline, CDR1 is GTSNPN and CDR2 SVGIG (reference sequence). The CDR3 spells CAWSVLGQTLGGELFF. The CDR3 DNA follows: TGTGCCTGGAGTGTTTTGGGACAAACTCTAGGCGGGGAGCTGTTTTTT.

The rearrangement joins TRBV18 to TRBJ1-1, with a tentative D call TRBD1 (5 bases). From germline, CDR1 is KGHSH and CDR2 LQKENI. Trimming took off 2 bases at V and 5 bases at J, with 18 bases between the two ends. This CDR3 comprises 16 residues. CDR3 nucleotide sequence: TGTGCCAGCTCACCATTGGAGGGGCTGGGGGGGACTGAAGCTTTCTTT. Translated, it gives CASSPLEGLGGTEAFF.

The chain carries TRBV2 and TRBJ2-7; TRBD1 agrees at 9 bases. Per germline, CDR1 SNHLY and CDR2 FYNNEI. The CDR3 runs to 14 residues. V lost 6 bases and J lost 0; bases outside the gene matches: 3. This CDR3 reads CASSLQGASYEQYF. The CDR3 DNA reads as TGTGCCAGCAGCCTACAGGGGGCCTCCTACGAGCAGTACTTC.

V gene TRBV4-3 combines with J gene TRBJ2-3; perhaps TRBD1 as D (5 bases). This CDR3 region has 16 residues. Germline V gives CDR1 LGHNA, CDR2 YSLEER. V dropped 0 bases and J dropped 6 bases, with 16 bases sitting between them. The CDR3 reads CASSQEVRAGADTQYF. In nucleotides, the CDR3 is TGCGCCAGCAGCCAAGAAGTACGGGCTGGGGCGGATACGCAGTATTTT.

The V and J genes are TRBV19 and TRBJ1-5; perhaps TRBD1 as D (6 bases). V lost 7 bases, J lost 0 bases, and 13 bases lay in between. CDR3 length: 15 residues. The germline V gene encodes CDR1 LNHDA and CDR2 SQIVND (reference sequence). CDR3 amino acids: CASTPTGYSNQPQHF. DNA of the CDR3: TGTGCCAGTACCCCGACAGGTTATAGCAATCAGCCCCAGCATTTT.

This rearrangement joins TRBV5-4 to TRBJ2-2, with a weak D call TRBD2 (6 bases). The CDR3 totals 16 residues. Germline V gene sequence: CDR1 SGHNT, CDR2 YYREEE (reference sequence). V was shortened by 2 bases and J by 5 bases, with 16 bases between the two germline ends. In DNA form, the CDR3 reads TGTGCCAGCAGCTTATCTTCGGGAGCTGGGACCGGGGAGCTGTTTTTT. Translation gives CASSLSSGAGTGELFF.

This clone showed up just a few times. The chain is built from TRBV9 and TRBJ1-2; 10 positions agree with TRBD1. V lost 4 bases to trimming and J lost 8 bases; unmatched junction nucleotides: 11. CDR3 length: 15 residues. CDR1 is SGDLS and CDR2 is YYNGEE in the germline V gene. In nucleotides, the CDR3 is TGTGCCAGCAGCCGGACAGGGGGATTAAAGACGGGCTACACCTTC. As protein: CASSRTGGLKTGYTF.

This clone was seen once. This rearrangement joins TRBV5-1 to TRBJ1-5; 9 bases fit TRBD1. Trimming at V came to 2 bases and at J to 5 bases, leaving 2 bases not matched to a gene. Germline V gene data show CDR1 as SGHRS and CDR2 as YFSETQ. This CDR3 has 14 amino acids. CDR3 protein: CASSFTGGDQPQHF. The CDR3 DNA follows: TGCGCCAGCAGCTTTACAGGGGGCGATCAGCCCCAGCATTTT.

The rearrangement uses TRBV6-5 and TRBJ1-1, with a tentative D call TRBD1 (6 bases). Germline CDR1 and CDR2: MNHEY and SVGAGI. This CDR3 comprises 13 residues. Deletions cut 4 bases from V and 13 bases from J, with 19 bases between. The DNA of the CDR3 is TGTGCCAGCAGTTCAACAGGGTGGGGAATCGGTTTCTTT. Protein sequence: CASSSTGWGIGFF.

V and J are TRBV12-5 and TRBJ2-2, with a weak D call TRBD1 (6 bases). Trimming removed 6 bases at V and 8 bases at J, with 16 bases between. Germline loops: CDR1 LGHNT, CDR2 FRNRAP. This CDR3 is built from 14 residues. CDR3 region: CASGGQIFAGELFF. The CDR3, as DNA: TGTGCTAGTGGAGGACAGATCTTTGCTGGGGAGCTGTTTTTT.

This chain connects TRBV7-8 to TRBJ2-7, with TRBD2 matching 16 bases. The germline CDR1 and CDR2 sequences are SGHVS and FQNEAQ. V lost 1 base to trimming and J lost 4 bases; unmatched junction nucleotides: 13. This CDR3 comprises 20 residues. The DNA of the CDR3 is TGTGCCAGCAGCTTAGTGCCCCAGGGACTAGCGGGAGGGTTTGAGTACGAGCAGTACTTC. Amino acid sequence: CASSLVPQGLAGGFEYEQYF. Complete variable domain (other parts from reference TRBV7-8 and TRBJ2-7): GAGVSQSPRYKVAKRGQDVALRCDPISGHVSLFWYQQALGQGPEFLTYFQNEAQLDKSGLPSDRFFAERPEGSVSTLKIQRTQQEDSAVYLCASSLVPQGLAGGFEYEQYFGPGTRLTVT.

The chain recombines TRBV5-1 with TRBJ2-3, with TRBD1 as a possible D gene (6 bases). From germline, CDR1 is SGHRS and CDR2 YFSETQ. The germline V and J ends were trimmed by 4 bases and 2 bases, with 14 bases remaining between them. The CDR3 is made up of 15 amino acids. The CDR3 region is CASSPRGVLTDTQYF. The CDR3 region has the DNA TGCGCCAGCAGCCCCAGGGGCGTACTCACAGATACGCAGTATTTT.

The CDR3 DNA reads TGCAGCGTTGATGGGACAGGGGCCGCCCCTAACTATGGCTACACCTTC. Amino acids: CSVDGTGAAPNYGYTF. J is TRBJ1-2 and V is TRBV29-1; 10 bases are shared with TRBD1. Germline trimming cut 3 bases from V and 0 bases from J; bases unmatched to any gene: 7. The CDR3 contains 16 residues. Per germline, CDR1 SQVTM and CDR2 ANQGSEA. The full variable domain, completed using reference TRBV29-1 and TRBJ1-2, is SAVISQKPSRDICQRGTSLTIQCQVDSQVTMMFWYRQQPGQSLTLIATANQGSEATYESGFVIDKFPISRPNLTFSTLTVSNMSPEDSSIYLCSVDGTGAAPNYGYTFGSGTRLTVV.

CDR3 loop: CASSESGANVLTF. CDR3 in DNA: TGTGCCAGCAGTGAGTCTGGGGCCAACGTCCTGACTTTC. The V gene is TRBV28, the J gene TRBJ2-6; D gene ambiguous. The V gene's germline CDR1 is MDHEN and CDR2 SYDVKM. CDR3 length: 13 residues. Between the trimmed V and J ends, which lost 5 bases and 1 base, there was a span of 3 bases.

The DNA for the CDR3 is TGTGCCAGCCACGGGACAGGGGGCTTTACGGCCACTGAAGCTTTCTTT. Protein product: CASHGTGGFTATEAFF. The V gene is TRBV5-6, the J gene TRBJ1-1, with 12 positions matching TRBD1. The V and J ends lost 7 bases and 4 bases, in that order; junction bases with no gene match: 11. The CDR3 has 16 residues. CDR1 and CDR2 from the germline V gene are SGHDT and YYEEEE.

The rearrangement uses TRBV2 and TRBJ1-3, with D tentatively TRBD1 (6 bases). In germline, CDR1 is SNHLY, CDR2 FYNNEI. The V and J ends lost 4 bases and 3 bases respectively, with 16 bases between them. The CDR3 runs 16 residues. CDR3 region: CASSGRQGFYGNTIYF. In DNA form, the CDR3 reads TGTGCCAGCAGTGGTAGGCAGGGGTTTTATGGAAACACCATATATTTT.